This is a list of T cell receptor beta chains from one sample in a study of OX40 agonist ivuxolimab in advanced cancers. The table came from immunoSEQ multiplex PCR; TCRdb's copy has only in-frame clones and leaves some out. Here the sample spans 100,000 to 150,000 clones, 90% being singletons. Sequencing used CD4+ or CD8+ T cells sorted from blood, obtained in a trial of the OX40 agonist ivuxolimab. All receptors come from an adult with an advanced solid tumor such as melanoma, head and neck, liver or kidney cancer. CDR3s include the opening cysteine and the closing phenylalanine or tryptophan. The order of the fields is D gene, J gene, clone size, V gene, CDR3 protein, CDR3 DNA. D genes are given only for firm matches. Not every row has a clone size; where given, it reads once, few, many or a size class.

D gene: TRBD2; J gene: TRBJ2-3; clone size: -; V gene: TRBV7-7; CDR3 protein: CASSLGVGGADTQYF; CDR3 DNA: TGTGCTAGCAGCTTAGGGGTGGGAGGGGCAGATACGCAGTATTTT
D gene: -; J gene: TRBJ2-3; clone size: -; V gene: TRBV5-4; CDR3 protein: CASSLVQGSSDTQYF; CDR3 DNA: TGTGCCAGCAGCTTGGTTCAGGGTAGTTCAGATACGCAGTATTTT
D gene: TRBD2; J gene: TRBJ2-7; clone size: -; V gene: TRBV25-1; CDR3 protein: CASSESLAGTYEQYF; CDR3 DNA: TGTGCCAGCAGTGAGTCGCTAGCGGGTACCTACGAGCAGTACTTC
D gene: TRBD2; J gene: TRBJ2-3; clone size: -; V gene: TRBV6-1; CDR3 protein: CASSGAAGALQYGTDTQYF; CDR3 DNA: TGTGCCAGCAGTGGGGCAGCGGGAGCCCTGCAGTACGGCACAGATACGCAGTATTTT
D gene: -; J gene: TRBJ1-1; clone size: -; V gene: TRBV19; CDR3 protein: CASSLWTDGEAFF; CDR3 DNA: TGTGCCAGTAGTCTGTGGACTGACGGTGAAGCTTTCTTT
D gene: -; J gene: TRBJ1-1; clone size: -; V gene: TRBV6-5; CDR3 protein: CASSWGKGNTEAFF; CDR3 DNA: TGTGCCAGCAGTTGGGGAAAGGGGAACACTGAAGCTTTCTTT
D gene: -; J gene: TRBJ2-5; clone size: -; V gene: TRBV18; CDR3 protein: CASSPRRESLETQYF; CDR3 DNA: TGTGCCAGCTCACCACGGAGGGAAAGTCTAGAGACCCAGTACTTC
D gene: -; J gene: TRBJ1-5; clone size: -; V gene: TRBV9; CDR3 protein: CASSVEGDSNQPQHF; CDR3 DNA: TGTGCCAGCAGCGTAGAAGGAGATAGCAATCAGCCCCAGCATTTT
D gene: -; J gene: TRBJ2-7; clone size: -; V gene: TRBV7-7; CDR3 protein: CASSLGGSDEQYF; CDR3 DNA: TGTGCTAGCAGCTTAGGGGGTTCCGACGAGCAGTACTTC
D gene: -; J gene: TRBJ2-3; clone size: -; V gene: TRBV5-1; CDR3 protein: CASSLEGRRDTQYF; CDR3 DNA: TGCGCCAGCAGCTTGGAGGGGAGAAGGGATACGCAGTATTTT
D gene: -; J gene: TRBJ2-2; clone size: -; V gene: TRBV7-2; CDR3 protein: CASSLQGTGELFF; CDR3 DNA: TGTGCCAGCAGCCTCCAGGGGACCGGGGAGCTGTTTTTT
D gene: -; J gene: TRBJ2-7; clone size: -; V gene: TRBV19; CDR3 protein: CASSITLRGEQYF; CDR3 DNA: TGTGCCAGTAGTATAACCCTTCGGGGAGAGCAGTACTTC
D gene: -; J gene: TRBJ2-2; clone size: -; V gene: TRBV10-3; CDR3 protein: CAISESGGRQSNTGELFF; CDR3 DNA: TGTGCCATCAGTGAGTCGGGGGGTAGGCAGTCGAACACCGGGGAGCTGTTTTTT
D gene: -; J gene: TRBJ2-7; clone size: -; V gene: TRBV7-5; CDR3 protein: CARSLGPGSLYEQYF; CDR3 DNA: TGTGCCAGAAGCTTAGGCCCAGGGAGTCTCTACGAGCAGTACTTC
D gene: TRBD1; J gene: TRBJ2-3; clone size: -; V gene: TRBV5-6; CDR3 protein: CASSLGSTTGAFTDTQYF; CDR3 DNA: TGTGCCAGCAGCTTGGGGTCCACGACAGGGGCTTTCACAGATACGCAGTATTTT
D gene: TRBD1; J gene: TRBJ1-1; clone size: -; V gene: TRBV6-5; CDR3 protein: CASSWDRSYNTEAFF; CDR3 DNA: TGTGCCAGCAGTTGGGACAGGAGCTATAACACTGAAGCTTTCTTT
D gene: -; J gene: TRBJ2-1; clone size: -; V gene: TRBV19; CDR3 protein: CASTPGGLWNEQFF; CDR3 DNA: TGTGCCAGTACCCCCGGGGGTCTATGGAATGAGCAGTTCTTC
D gene: -; J gene: TRBJ1-2; clone size: -; V gene: TRBV9; CDR3 protein: CASSPGGSRRVYGYTF; CDR3 DNA: TGTGCCAGCAGCCCGGGGGGGAGCAGGCGGGTCTATGGCTACACCTTC
D gene: TRBD1; J gene: TRBJ1-1; clone size: -; V gene: TRBV10-3; CDR3 protein: CAISEPHRGSTEAFF; CDR3 DNA: TGTGCCATCAGTGAGCCGCACAGGGGAAGCACTGAAGCTTTCTTT
D gene: -; J gene: TRBJ2-1; clone size: -; V gene: TRBV14; CDR3 protein: CASRRGSSYNEQFF; CDR3 DNA: TGTGCCAGCAGACGGGGTAGCTCCTACAATGAGCAGTTCTTC
D gene: -; J gene: TRBJ1-5; clone size: -; V gene: TRBV6-5; CDR3 protein: CASSLHSNQPQHF; CDR3 DNA: TGTGCCAGCAGTTTACATAGCAATCAGCCCCAGCATTTT
D gene: TRBD2; J gene: TRBJ2-5; clone size: -; V gene: TRBV29-1; CDR3 protein: CSVVEGGEETQYF; CDR3 DNA: TGCAGCGTTGTGGAGGGAGGGGAAGAGACCCAGTACTTC
D gene: -; J gene: TRBJ1-2; clone size: once; V gene: TRBV6-6; CDR3 protein: CASSLAPADYGYTF; CDR3 DNA: TGTGCCAGCAGCCTTGCACCGGCCGACTATGGCTACACCTTC
D gene: -; J gene: TRBJ1-1; clone size: few; V gene: TRBV21-1; CDR3 protein: CATSHGQLKNTEAFF; CDR3 DNA: TGTGCCACCTCCCATGGACAGCTTAAAAACACTGAAGCTTTCTTT
D gene: -; J gene: TRBJ2-1; clone size: -; V gene: TRBV10-3; CDR3 protein: CAISRFSGANWENNEQFF; CDR3 DNA: TGTGCCATCAGTAGGTTTAGTGGGGCTAATTGGGAAAACAATGAGCAGTTCTTC
D gene: TRBD2; J gene: TRBJ2-7; clone size: -; V gene: TRBV2; CDR3 protein: CASSATSGVTYEQYF; CDR3 DNA: TGTGCCAGCAGCGCGACTAGCGGGGTCACCTACGAGCAGTACTTC
D gene: -; J gene: TRBJ1-3; clone size: many; V gene: TRBV2; CDR3 protein: CASGEQTGNTIYF; CDR3 DNA: TGTGCCAGCGGCGAACAGACTGGAAACACCATATATTTT
D gene: -; J gene: TRBJ2-2; clone size: -; V gene: TRBV19; CDR3 protein: CATNQGGRMNTGELFF; CDR3 DNA: TGTGCCACGAATCAGGGGGGACGGATGAACACCGGGGAGCTGTTTTTT
D gene: -; J gene: TRBJ2-1; clone size: -; V gene: TRBV28; CDR3 protein: CASSLYGGFSYNEQFF; CDR3 DNA: TGTGCCAGCAGTTTATACGGCGGGTTCAGCTACAATGAGCAGTTCTTC
D gene: TRBD1; J gene: TRBJ1-2; clone size: -; V gene: TRBV7-2; CDR3 protein: CASSLAPGTGYGYTF; CDR3 DNA: TGTGCCAGCAGCTTAGCGCCAGGGACAGGCTATGGCTACACCTTC
D gene: -; J gene: TRBJ2-3; clone size: once; V gene: TRBV28; CDR3 protein: CASSSRTDTQYF; CDR3 DNA: TGTGCCAGCAGTTCCCGAACAGATACGCAGTATTTT
D gene: -; J gene: TRBJ2-7; clone size: -; V gene: TRBV27; CDR3 protein: CASSLRGLHEQYF; CDR3 DNA: TGTGCCAGCAGTTTACGGGGGCTTCACGAGCAGTACTTC
D gene: TRBD1; J gene: TRBJ2-5; clone size: -; V gene: TRBV11-3; CDR3 protein: CASSTRRTGGETQYF; CDR3 DNA: TGTGCCAGCAGCACTAGGCGGACAGGGGGGGAGACCCAGTACTTC
D gene: -; J gene: TRBJ2-7; clone size: -; V gene: TRBV5-1; CDR3 protein: CASSLPREWNEQYF; CDR3 DNA: TGCGCCAGCAGCTTGCCCAGGGAGTGGAACGAGCAGTACTTC
D gene: -; J gene: TRBJ2-7; clone size: -; V gene: TRBV7-3; CDR3 protein: CAMPSRVTDAYEQYF; CDR3 DNA: TGTGCCATGCCCTCTCGGGTCACGGACGCCTACGAGCAGTACTTC
D gene: -; J gene: TRBJ2-1; clone size: -; V gene: TRBV6-4; CDR3 protein: CASSEGSAGNNEQFF; CDR3 DNA: TGTGCCAGCAGTGAAGGGAGCGCAGGTAACAATGAGCAGTTCTTC
D gene: TRBD2; J gene: TRBJ2-7; clone size: -; V gene: TRBV10-3; CDR3 protein: CAISESTSVTYEQYF; CDR3 DNA: TGTGCCATCAGTGAGTCGACTAGCGTTACCTACGAGCAGTACTTC
D gene: -; J gene: TRBJ2-1; clone size: -; V gene: TRBV6-5; CDR3 protein: CASRSGGVTYNEQFF; CDR3 DNA: TGTGCCAGCCGCTCAGGGGGGGTGACCTACAATGAGCAGTTCTTC
D gene: TRBD1; J gene: TRBJ1-4; clone size: -; V gene: TRBV7-9; CDR3 protein: CASSFGDRDYEKLFF; CDR3 DNA: TGTGCCAGCAGCTTCGGGGACAGGGATTATGAAAAACTGTTTTTT
D gene: TRBD1; J gene: TRBJ2-5; clone size: -; V gene: TRBV5-1; CDR3 protein: CASSLEFQGVQETQYF; CDR3 DNA: TGCGCCAGCAGCTTGGAATTCCAGGGGGTCCAAGAGACCCAGTACTTC
D gene: TRBD2; J gene: TRBJ2-1; clone size: -; V gene: TRBV29-1; CDR3 protein: CSVEGLARALYNEQFF; CDR3 DNA: TGCAGCGTTGAGGGACTAGCGAGGGCTCTCTACAATGAGCAGTTCTTC
D gene: -; J gene: TRBJ2-3; clone size: -; V gene: TRBV5-5; CDR3 protein: CASSVGGTDTQYF; CDR3 DNA: TGTGCCAGCAGCGTTGGGGGCACAGATACGCAGTATTTT
D gene: -; J gene: TRBJ1-2; clone size: -; V gene: TRBV29-1; CDR3 protein: CSASNPPGDYGYTF; CDR3 DNA: TGCAGCGCTTCTAATCCCCCAGGGGACTATGGCTACACCTTC
D gene: -; J gene: TRBJ1-1; clone size: -; V gene: TRBV5-1; CDR3 protein: CASSLAGGWVNTEAFF; CDR3 DNA: TGCGCCAGCAGCTTGGCCGGGGGTTGGGTGAACACTGAAGCTTTCTTT
D gene: -; J gene: TRBJ1-1; clone size: -; V gene: TRBV6-5; CDR3 protein: CASSYSVTPDTEAFF; CDR3 DNA: TGTGCCAGCAGTTACTCGGTGACCCCGGACACTGAAGCTTTCTTT
D gene: TRBD2; J gene: TRBJ2-1; clone size: -; V gene: TRBV2; CDR3 protein: CASRNLAEAYNEQFF; CDR3 DNA: TGTGCCAGCAGGAACCTAGCGGAAGCGTACAATGAGCAGTTCTTC
D gene: -; J gene: TRBJ1-4; clone size: -; V gene: TRBV5-1; CDR3 protein: CASSLEKGYEKLFF; CDR3 DNA: TGCGCCAGCAGCTTGGAGAAAGGATATGAAAAACTGTTTTTT
D gene: TRBD1; J gene: TRBJ2-5; clone size: -; V gene: TRBV5-1; CDR3 protein: CASSFGTGETQYF; CDR3 DNA: TGCGCCAGCAGCTTCGGGACAGGGGAGACCCAGTACTTC
D gene: -; J gene: TRBJ2-1; clone size: -; V gene: TRBV7-3; CDR3 protein: CASSPGLSSDNEQFF; CDR3 DNA: TGTGCCAGCAGCCCTGGACTATCCTCCGACAATGAGCAGTTCTTC